This T cell receptor (beta chain) was profiled in a study of early T cells in non-severe SARS-CoV-2 infection. Study-level background: Bulk RNA from unsorted whole blood was sequenced; chains were unpaired.

This clonotype occurred many times. Its antigen remains unidentified. General observations from the study: Matching against VDJdb likely underestimated virus-specific expansions, favoring anti-spike CD8.

Attachment of unique molecular identifiers was made to individual cDNA molecules. TCRdb re-analysed the 5' RACE reads in MiXCR, keeping a single row per CDR3 protein. The data contain tens of thousands of distinct CDR3 sequences, approximately 7% of them singletons. CDR1 and CDR2 from the germline V gene are KGHSH and LQKENI. The CDR3 extends over 15 amino acids. Trimming removed 3 bases at V and 2 bases at J, with 10 bases between. This TCR was recovered from an adult who was a healthcare worker with PCR-confirmed SARS-CoV-2 infection or an uninfected control (not recorded which). The V and J genes are TRBV18 and TRBJ2-2; tentative D call: TRBD1 (6 bases). The sample comprised whole blood. CDR3 in DNA: TGTGCCAGCTCACCGACAGGACGAAACACCGGGGAGCTGTTTTTT. Amino acids: CASSPTGRNTGELFF.